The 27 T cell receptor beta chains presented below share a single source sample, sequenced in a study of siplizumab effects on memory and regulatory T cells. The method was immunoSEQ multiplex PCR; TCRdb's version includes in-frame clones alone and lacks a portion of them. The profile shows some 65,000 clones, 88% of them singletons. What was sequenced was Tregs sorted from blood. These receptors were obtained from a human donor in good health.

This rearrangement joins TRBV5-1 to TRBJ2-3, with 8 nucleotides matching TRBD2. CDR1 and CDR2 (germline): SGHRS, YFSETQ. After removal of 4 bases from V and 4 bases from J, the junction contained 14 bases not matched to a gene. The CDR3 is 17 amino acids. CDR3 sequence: CASSQEGSGSRPDTQYF. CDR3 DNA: TGCGCCAGCAGCCAGGAGGGGAGCGGGAGTCGGCCAGATACGCAGTATTTT.

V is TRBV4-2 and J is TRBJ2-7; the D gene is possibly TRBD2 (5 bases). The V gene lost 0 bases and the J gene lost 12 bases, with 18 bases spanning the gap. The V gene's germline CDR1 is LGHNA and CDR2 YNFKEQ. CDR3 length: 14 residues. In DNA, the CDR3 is TGTGCCAGCAGCCAAGAAAGGAGTGGGAGACGGCTGTACTTC. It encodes CASSQERSGRRLYF.

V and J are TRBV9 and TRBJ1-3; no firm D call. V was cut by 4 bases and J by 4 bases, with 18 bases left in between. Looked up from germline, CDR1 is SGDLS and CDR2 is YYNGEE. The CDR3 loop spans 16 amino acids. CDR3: CASSSLIPGSGNTIYF. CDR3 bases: TGTGCCAGCAGCTCACTAATCCCCGGATCAGGAAACACCATATATTTT. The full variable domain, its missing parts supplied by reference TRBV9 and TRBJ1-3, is DSGVTQTPKHLITATGQRVTLRCSPRSGDLSVYWYQQSLDQGLQFLIQYYNGEERAKGNILERFSAQQFPDLHSELNLSSLELGDSALYFCASSSLIPGSGNTIYFGEGSWLTVV.

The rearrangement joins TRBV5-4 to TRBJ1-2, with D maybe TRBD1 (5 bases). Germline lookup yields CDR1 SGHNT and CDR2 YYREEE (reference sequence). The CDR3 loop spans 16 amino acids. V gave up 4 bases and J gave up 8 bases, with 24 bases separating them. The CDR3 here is CASSLDQGPSIGGYTF. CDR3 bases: TGTGCCAGCAGCCTAGACCAGGGCCCTTCTATAGGAGGCTACACCTTC. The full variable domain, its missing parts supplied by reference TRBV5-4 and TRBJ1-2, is ETGVTQSPTHLIKTRGQQVTLRCSSQSGHNTVSWYQQALGQGPQFIFQYYREEENGRGNFPPRFSGLQFPNYSSELNVNALELDDSALYLCASSLDQGPSIGGYTFGSGTRLTVV.

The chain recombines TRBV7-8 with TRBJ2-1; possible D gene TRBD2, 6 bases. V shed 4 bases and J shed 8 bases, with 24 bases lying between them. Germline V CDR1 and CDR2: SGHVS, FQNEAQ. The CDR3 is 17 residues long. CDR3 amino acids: CASSSVLGGGIFDEQFF. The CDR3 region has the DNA TGTGCCAGCAGCTCCGTCCTTGGGGGAGGTATTTTTGATGAGCAGTTCTTC.

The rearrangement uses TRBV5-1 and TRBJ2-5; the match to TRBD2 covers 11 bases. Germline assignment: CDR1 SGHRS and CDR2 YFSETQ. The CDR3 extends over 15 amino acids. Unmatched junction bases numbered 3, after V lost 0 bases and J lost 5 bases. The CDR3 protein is CASSLVASGRETQYF. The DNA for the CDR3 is TGCGCCAGCAGCTTGGTCGCTAGCGGGAGGGAGACCCAGTACTTC.

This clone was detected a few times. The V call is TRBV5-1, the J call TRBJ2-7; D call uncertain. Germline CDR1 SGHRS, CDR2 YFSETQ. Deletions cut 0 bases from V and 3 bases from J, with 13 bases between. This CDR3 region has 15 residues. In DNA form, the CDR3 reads TGCGCCAGCAGCTTGGGTGGCCTAAGGGACTACGAGCAGTACTTC. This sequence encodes CASSLGGLRDYEQYF.

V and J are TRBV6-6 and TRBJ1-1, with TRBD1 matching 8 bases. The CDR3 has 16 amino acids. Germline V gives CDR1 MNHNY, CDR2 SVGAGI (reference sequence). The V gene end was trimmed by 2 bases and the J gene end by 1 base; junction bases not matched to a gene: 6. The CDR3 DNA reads TGTGCCAGCAGTTACCGAAGGACAGGGACGAACACTGAAGCTTTCTTT. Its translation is CASSYRRTGTNTEAFF.

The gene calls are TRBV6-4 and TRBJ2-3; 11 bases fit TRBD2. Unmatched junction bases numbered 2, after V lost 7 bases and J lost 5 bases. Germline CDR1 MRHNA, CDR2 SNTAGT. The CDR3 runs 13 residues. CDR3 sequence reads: CASNLAGGDTQYF. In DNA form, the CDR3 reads TGTGCCAGCAACCTAGCGGGAGGAGATACGCAGTATTTT.

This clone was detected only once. The CDR3 DNA reads TGTGCCAGCAGGCAACAGGGGAACACTGAAGCTTTCTTT. It translates to CASRQQGNTEAFF. The chain is built from TRBV6-4 and TRBJ1-1; the D gene is possibly TRBD1 (6 bases). There are 13 residues in the CDR3. Deletions cut 6 bases from V and 1 base from J, with 9 bases between. CDR1 and CDR2 (germline): MRHNA, SNTAGT.

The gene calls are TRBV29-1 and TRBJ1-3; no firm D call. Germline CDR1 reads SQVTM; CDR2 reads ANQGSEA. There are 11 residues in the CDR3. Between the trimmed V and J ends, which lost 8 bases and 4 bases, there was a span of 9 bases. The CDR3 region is CSFAGGNTIYF. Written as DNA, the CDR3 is TGCAGCTTTGCGGGAGGAAACACCATATATTTT.

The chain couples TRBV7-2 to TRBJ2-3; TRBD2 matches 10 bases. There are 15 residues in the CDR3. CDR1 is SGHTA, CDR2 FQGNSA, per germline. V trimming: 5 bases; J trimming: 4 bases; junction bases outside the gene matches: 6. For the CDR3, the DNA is TGTGCCAGCAGCCCTAGCGGGAGTCGTGCAGATACGCAGTATTTT. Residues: CASSPSGSRADTQYF.

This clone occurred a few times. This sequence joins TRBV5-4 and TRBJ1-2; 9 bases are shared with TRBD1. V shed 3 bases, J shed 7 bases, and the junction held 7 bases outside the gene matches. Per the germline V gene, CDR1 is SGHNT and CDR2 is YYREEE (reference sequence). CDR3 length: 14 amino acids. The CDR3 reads CASSYRTGAGGYTF. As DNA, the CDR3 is TGTGCCAGCAGCTATCGGACAGGGGCCGGTGGCTACACCTTC.

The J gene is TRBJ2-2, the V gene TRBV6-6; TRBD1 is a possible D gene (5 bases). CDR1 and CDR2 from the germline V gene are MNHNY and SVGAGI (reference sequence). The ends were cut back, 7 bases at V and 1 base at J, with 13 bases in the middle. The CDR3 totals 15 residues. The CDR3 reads CASTMAGRNTGELFF. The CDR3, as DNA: TGTGCCAGCACTATGGCAGGGCGGAACACCGGGGAGCTGTTTTTT.

As DNA, the CDR3 is TGTGCCAGCAGTTACTCGATAAGACAGCCAAACGACGAGCAGTACTTC. Translation gives CASSYSIRQPNDEQYF. The chain combines TRBV6-5 with TRBJ2-7, with a weak D call TRBD1 (5 bases). Per germline, CDR1 MNHEY and CDR2 SVGAGI. Deletions cut 0 bases from V and 5 bases from J, with 17 bases between. The CDR3 spans 16 residues.

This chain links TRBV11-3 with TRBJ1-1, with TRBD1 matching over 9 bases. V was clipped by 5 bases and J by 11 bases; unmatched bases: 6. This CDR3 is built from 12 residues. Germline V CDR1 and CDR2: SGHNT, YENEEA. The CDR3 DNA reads TGTGCCAGCAGCCACGACAGGGGGGAGGCTTTCTTT. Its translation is CASSHDRGEAFF.

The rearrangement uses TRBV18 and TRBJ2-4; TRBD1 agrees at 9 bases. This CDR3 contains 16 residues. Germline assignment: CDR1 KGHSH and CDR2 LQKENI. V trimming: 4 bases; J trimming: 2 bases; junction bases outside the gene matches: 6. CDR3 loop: CASSQTGGSSKNIQYF. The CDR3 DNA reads TGTGCCAGCTCACAAACAGGGGGCTCGTCCAAAAACATTCAGTACTTC.

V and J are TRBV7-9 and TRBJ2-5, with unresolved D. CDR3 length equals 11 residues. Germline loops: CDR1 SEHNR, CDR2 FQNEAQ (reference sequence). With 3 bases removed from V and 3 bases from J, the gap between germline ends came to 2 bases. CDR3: CASSLKETQYF. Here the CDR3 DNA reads TGTGCCAGCAGCTTGAAAGAGACCCAGTACTTC.

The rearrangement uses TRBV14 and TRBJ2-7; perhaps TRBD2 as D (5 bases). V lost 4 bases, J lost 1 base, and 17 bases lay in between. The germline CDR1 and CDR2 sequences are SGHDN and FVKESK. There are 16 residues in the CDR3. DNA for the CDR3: TGTGCCAGCAGCCCGGGGAGAGACATCAGATCCTACGAGCAGTACTTC. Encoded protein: CASSPGRDIRSYEQYF.

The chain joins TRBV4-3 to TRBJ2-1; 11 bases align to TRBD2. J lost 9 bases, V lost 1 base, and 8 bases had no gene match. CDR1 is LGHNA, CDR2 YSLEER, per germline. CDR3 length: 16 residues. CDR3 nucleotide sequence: TGCGCCAGCAGCCAAGTTTTAGCGGGAGGGCTTAGTGAGCAGTTCTTC. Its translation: CASSQVLAGGLSEQFF.

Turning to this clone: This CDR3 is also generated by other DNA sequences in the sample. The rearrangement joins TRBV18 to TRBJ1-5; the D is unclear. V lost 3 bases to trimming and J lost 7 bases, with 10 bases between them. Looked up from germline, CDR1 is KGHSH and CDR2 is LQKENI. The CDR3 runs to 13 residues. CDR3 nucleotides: TGTGCCAGCTCACCGGAACCGGCACAGCCCCAGCATTTT. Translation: CASSPEPAQPQHF.

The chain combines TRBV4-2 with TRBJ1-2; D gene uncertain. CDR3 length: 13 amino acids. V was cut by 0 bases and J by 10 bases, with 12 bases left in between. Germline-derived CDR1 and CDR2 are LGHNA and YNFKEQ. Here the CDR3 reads CASSQDRWRDYTF. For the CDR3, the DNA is TGTGCCAGCAGCCAAGATCGCTGGAGAGACTACACCTTC.

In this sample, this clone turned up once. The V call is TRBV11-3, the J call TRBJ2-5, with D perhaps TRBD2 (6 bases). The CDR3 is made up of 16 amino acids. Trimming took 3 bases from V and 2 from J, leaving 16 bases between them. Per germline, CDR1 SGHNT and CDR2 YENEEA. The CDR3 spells CASSFGTNSGQETQYF. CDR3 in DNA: TGTGCCAGCAGCTTTGGGACCAATAGCGGACAAGAGACCCAGTACTTC.

CDR3 DNA sequence: TGTGCCAGTAGTCCCCGGGGGGAAGGGATTAATCAGCCCCAGCATTTT. It encodes CASSPRGEGINQPQHF. The chain couples TRBV19 to TRBJ1-5; D might be TRBD1 (5 bases). The germline CDR1 and CDR2 sequences are LNHDA and SQIVND (reference sequence). The CDR3 contains 16 residues. Trimming took 5 bases from V and 4 from J, leaving 18 bases between them.

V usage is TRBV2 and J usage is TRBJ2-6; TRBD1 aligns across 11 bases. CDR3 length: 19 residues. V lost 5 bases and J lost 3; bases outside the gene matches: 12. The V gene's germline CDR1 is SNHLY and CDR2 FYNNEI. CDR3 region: CASSRHKDRGRSGANVLTF. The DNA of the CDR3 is TGTGCCAGCAGTCGACACAAGGACAGGGGGCGCAGTGGGGCCAACGTCCTGACTTTC.

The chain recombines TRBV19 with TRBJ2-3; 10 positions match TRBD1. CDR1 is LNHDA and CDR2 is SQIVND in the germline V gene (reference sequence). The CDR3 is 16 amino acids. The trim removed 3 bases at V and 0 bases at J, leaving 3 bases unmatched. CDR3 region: CASSIGTGASTDTQYF. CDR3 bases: TGTGCCAGTAGTATCGGGACAGGGGCCAGCACAGATACGCAGTATTTT.

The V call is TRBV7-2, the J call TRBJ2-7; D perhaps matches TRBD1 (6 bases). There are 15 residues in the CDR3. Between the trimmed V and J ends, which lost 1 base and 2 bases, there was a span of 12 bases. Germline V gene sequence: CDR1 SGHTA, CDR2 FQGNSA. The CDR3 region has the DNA TGTGCCAGCAGCTTAGATCACGGGACAACCTACGAGCAGTACTTC. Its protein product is CASSLDHGTTYEQYF.